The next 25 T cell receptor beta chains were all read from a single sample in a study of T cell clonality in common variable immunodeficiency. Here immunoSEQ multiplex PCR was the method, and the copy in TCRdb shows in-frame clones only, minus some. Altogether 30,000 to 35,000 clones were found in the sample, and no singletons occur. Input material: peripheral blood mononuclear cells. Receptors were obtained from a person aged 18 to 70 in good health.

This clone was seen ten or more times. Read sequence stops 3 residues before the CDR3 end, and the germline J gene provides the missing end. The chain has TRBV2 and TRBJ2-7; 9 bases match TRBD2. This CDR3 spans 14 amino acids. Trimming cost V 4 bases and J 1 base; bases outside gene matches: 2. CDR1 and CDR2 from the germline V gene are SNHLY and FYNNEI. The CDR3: CASSGTSESYEQYF. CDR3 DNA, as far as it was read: TGTGCCAGCAGTGGGACTAGCGAGTCCTACGAG.

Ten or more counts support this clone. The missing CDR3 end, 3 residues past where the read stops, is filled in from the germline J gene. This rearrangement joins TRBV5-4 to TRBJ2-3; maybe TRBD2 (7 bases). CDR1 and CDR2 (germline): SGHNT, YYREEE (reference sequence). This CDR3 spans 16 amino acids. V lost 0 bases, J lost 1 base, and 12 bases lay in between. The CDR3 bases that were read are TGTGCCAGCAGCTTGGTTCGGGGGGCGGGCACAGATACG. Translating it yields CASSLVRGAGTDT. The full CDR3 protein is CASSLVRGAGTDTQYF.

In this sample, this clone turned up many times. CDR3 DNA, as far as it was read: TGTGCCTGGGGCCGGGACAGGGAA. Its translation: CAWGRDRE. The entire CDR3 protein is CAWGRDREAFF. V usage is TRBV30 and J usage is TRBJ1-1; TRBD1 matches 8 bases. With the read ending 3 residues before the CDR3 end, the germline J gene is used to fill in that end. Germline loops: CDR1 GTSNPN, CDR2 SVGIG (reference sequence). CDR3 length: 11 amino acids.

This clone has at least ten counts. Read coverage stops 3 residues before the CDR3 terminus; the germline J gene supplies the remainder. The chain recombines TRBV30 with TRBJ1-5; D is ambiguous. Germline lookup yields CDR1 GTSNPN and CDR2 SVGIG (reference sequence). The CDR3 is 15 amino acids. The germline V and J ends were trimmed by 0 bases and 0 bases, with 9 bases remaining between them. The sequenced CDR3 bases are TGTGCCTGGAGTGTACTGGCGGATAGCAATCAGCCC. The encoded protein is CAWSVLADSNQP. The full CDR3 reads CAWSVLADSNQPQHF.

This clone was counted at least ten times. The sequenced CDR3 bases are TGTGCCAGTTTCACAGGAGGTCCGTTCACCGGGGAG. It encodes CASFTGGPFTGE. The CDR3 in its entirety is CASFTGGPFTGELFF. The chain couples TRBV19 to TRBJ2-2, with D perhaps given as TRBD1 or TRBD2 (5 bases each). The CDR3 extends 3 residues past the end of the read, so its final part is completed from the germline J gene. V lost 8 bases to trimming and J lost 4 bases, with 17 bases between them. The germline gives CDR1 LNHDA, CDR2 SQIVND (reference sequence). The CDR3 totals 15 residues.

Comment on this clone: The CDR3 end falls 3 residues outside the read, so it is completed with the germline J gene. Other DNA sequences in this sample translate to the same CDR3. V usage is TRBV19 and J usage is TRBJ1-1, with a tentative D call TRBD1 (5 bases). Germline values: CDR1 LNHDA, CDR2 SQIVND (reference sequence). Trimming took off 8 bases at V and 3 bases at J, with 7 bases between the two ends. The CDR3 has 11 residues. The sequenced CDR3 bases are TGTGCCAGTCAGGGAGACACTGAA. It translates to CASQGDTE. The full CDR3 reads CASQGDTEAFF.

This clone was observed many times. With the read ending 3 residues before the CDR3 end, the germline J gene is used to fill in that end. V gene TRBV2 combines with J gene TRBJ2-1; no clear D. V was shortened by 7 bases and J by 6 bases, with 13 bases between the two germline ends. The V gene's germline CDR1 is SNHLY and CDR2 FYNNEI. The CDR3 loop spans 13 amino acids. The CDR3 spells CASTDLRPNEQFF. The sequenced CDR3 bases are TGTGCCAGCACCGACCTCAGGCCCAATGAG.

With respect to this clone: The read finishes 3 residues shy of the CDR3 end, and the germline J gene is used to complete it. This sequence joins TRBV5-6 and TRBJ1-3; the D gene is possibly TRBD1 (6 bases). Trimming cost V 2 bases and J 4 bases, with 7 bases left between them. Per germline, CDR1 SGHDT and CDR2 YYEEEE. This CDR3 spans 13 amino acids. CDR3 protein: CASSFGQGNTIYF. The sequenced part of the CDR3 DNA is TGTGCCAGCAGCTTCGGACAGGGAAACACC.

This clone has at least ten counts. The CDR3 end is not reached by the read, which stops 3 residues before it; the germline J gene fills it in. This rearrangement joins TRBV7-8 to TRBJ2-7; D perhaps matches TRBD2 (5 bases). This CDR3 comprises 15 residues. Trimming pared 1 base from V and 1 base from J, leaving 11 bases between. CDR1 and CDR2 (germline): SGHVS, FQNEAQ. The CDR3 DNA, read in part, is TGTGCCAGCAGCTTAGGTGGAGGCGGTTCCTACGAG. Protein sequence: CASSLGGGGSYE. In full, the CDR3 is CASSLGGGGSYEQYF.

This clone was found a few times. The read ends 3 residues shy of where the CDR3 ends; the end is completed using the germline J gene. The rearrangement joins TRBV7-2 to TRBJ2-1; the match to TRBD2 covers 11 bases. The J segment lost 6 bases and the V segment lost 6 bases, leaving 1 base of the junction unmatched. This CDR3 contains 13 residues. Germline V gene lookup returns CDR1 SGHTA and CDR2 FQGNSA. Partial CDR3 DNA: TGTGCCAGCAGTAGCGGGAGGGCCAATGAG. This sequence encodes CASSSGRANE. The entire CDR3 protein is CASSSGRANEQFF.

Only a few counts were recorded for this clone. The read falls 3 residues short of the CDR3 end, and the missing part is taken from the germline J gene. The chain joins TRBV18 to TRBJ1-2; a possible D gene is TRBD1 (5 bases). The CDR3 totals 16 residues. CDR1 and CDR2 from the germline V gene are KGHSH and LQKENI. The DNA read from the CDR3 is TGTGCCAGCTCCATACCGGGACTAGCGGGAGTGCATGAC. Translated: CASSIPGLAGVHD. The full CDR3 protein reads CASSIPGLAGVHDYTF.

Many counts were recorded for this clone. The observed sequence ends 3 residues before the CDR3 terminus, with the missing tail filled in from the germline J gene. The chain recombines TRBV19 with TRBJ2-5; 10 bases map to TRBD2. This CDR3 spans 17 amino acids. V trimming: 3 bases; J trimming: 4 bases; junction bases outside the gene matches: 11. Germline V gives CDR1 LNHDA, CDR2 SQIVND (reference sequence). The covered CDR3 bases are TGTGCCAGTAGTATCGGCGGGGCTAGCGGGAGCTCAGAGACC. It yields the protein CASSIGGASGSSET. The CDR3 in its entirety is CASSIGGASGSSETQYF.

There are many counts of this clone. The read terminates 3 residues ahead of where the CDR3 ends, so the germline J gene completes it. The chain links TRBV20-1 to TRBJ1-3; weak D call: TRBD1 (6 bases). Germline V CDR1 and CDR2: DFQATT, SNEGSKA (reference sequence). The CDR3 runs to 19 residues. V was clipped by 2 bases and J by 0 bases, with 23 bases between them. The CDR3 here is CSARPPGQSFPFSGNTIYF. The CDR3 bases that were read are TGCAGTGCTAGACCCCCGGGACAATCTTTCCCATTCTCTGGAAACACC.

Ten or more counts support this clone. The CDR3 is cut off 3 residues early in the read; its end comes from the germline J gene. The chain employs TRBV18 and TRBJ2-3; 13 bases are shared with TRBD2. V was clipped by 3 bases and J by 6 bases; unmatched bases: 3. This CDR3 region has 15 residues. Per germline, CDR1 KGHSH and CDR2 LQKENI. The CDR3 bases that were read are TGTGCCAGCTCACCTAGGACTAGCGGGAGTGATACG. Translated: CASSPRTSGSDT. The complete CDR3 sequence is CASSPRTSGSDTQYF.

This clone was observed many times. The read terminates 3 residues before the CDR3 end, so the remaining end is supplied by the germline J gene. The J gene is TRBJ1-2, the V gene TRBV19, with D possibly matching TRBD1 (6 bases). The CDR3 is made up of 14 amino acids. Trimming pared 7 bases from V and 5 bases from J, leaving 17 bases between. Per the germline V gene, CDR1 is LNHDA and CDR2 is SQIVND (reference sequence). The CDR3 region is CASTKGQGRYGYTF. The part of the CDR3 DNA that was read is TGTGCCAGTACTAAAGGGCAGGGGAGGTATGGC.

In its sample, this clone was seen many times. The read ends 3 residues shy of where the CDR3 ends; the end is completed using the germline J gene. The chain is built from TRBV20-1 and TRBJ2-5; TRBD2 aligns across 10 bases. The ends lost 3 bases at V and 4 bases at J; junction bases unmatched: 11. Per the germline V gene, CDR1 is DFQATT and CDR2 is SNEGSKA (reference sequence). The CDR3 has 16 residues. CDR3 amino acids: CSASLPSGSSGETQYF. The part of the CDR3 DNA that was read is TGCAGTGCTAGCCTTCCTAGCGGGAGTTCGGGAGAGACC.

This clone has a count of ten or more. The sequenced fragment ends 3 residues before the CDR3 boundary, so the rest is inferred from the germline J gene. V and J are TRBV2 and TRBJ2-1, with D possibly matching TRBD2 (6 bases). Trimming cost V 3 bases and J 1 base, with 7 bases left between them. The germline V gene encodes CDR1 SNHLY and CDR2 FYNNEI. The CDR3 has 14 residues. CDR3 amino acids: CASSDAGSYNEQFF. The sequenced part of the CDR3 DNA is TGTGCCAGCAGTGACGCGGGATCCTACAATGAG.

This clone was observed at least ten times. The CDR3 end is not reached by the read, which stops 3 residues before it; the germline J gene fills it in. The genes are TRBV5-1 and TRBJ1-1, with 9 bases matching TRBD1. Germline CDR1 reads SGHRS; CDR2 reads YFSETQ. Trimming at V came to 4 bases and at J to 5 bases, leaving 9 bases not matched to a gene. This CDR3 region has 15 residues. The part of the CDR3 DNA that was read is TGCGCCAGCAGCGAACAACCCGGGACAGGGACTGAA. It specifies CASSEQPGTGTE. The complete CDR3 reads CASSEQPGTGTEAFF. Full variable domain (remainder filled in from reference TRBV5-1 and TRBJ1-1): KAGVTQTPRYLIKTRGQQVTLSCSPISGHRSVSWYQQTPGQGLQFLFEYFSETQRNKGNFPGRFSGRQFSNSRSEMNVSTLELGDSALYLCASSEQPGTGTEAFFGQGTRLTVV.

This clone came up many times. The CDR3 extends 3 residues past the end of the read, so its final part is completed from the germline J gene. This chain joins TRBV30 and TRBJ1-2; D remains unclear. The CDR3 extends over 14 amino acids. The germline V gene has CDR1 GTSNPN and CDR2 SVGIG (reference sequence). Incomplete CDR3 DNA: TGTGCCTGGAGTGGGTCGTTAGAGGGTGTCGGC. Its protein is CAWSGSLEGVG. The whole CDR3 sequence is CAWSGSLEGVGYTF.

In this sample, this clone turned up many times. The DNA read from the CDR3 is TGTGCCAGCAGTCCCTTGACTCCCGGGGAAGGCGAG. Translating it yields CASSPLTPGEGE. In full, the CDR3 reads CASSPLTPGEGEQYF. The V and J genes are TRBV7-9 and TRBJ2-7; D might be TRBD2 (5 bases). The CDR3 end falls 3 residues outside the read, so it is completed with the germline J gene. V lost 6 bases to trimming and J lost 6 bases, with 21 bases between them. In germline, CDR1 is SEHNR, CDR2 FQNEAQ (reference sequence). The CDR3 contains 15 residues. The whole variable domain, remainder taken from reference TRBV7-9 and TRBJ2-7, is DTGVSQNPRHKITKRGQNVTFRCDPISEHNRLYWYRQTLGQGPEFLTYFQNEAQLEKSRLLSDRFSAERPKGSFSTLEIQRTEQGDSAMYLCASSPLTPGEGEQYFGPGTRLTVT.

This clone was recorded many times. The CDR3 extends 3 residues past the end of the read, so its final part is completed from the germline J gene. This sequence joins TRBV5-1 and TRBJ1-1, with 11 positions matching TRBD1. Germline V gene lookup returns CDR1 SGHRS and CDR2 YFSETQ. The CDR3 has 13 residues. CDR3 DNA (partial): TGCGCCAGCAGCCCGGATGGACAGGGGGCA. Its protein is CASSPDGQGA. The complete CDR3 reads CASSPDGQGAAFF.

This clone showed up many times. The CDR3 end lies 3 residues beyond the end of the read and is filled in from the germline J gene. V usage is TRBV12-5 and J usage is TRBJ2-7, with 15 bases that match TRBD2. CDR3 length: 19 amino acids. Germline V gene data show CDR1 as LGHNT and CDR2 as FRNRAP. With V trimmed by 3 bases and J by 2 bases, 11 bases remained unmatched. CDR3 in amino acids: CASGFSAGLAGGSTYEQYF. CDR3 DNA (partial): TGTGCTAGTGGTTTCTCCGCGGGACTAGCGGGAGGAAGTACCTACGAG.

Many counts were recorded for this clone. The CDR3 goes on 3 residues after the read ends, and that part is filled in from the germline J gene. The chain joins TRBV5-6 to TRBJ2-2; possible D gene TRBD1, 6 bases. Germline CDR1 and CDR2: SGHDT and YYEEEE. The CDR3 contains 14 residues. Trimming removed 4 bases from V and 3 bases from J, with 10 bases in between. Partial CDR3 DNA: TGTGCCAGCAGCGCCGGACAGTACACCGGGGAG. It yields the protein CASSAGQYTGE. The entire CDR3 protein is CASSAGQYTGELFF.

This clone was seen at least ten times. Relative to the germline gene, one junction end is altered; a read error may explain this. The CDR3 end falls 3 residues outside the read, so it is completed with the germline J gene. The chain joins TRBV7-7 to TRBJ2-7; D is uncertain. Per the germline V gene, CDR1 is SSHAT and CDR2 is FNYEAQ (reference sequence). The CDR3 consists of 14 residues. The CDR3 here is CASSLDSTSYEQYF. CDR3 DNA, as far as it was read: TGTGCTAGCAGCTTAGATAGCACCTCCTACGAG.

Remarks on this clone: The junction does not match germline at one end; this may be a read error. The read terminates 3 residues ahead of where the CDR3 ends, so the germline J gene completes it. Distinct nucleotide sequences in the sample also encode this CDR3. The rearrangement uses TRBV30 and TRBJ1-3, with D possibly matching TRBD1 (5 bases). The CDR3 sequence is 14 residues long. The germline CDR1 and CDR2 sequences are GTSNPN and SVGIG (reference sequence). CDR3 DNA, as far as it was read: TGTGCCTGGGGTGCGTGGGGCCGAGGAAACACT. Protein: CAWGAWGRGNT. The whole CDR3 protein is CAWGAWGRGNTIYF.